The present T cell receptor beta chain was sequenced within a study of identical twins (TCRdb year 2016). Background for the entire study: To test whether fetal clonotypes persist, the study used deep sequencing on TCR alpha and beta repertoires from monozygotic twins, unrelated adults of various ages, and cord blood. Replicate twin experiments were performed at different times using different library preparation protocols to rule out contamination. The paper as a whole reports these results and caveats: Because the same donors could not be followed over many years, the conclusions depended on cross-sectional statistical analysis. In monozygotic twins, recombination models systematically underestimated out-of-frame TCR alpha sharing, but the models matched the sharing seen between unrelated individuals. Fewer insertions were carried by abundant cord blood beta clonotypes; a weaker similar trend was observed in young adult naive repertoires, while no such trend was observed in memory repertoires. Excess twin sharing in beta out-of-frame sequences was weaker because fewer shared sequences lowered the signal-to-noise ratio. Invariant T cells such as MAIT and iNKT could partly confound zero-insertion analyses, although diverse VJ usage argued against such confounding for most clonotypes. Compared with coincidental sharing between unrelated individuals, an excess of low generation-probability sequences was observed among out-of-frame TCR alpha sequences shared between twins.

About this clonotype: No antigen is known for it. Base quality data are lacking; no much larger clone is found one base away.

Only healthy Caucasian donors were included. The library was built by means of 5' RACE. TCRdb records Illumina HiSeq 2000 as the sequencer. A universal primer binding site was introduced by template switching, and a unique molecular identifier was present in the final cDNA, enabling accurate counting of TCR cDNA molecules. Specific primers in the conserved constant-segment region were used to synthesize first-strand cDNA for the TCR alpha and beta chains. To control for contamination, each cDNA library was double barcoded with a SMART-Mk sample barcode plus Illumina barcodes. Two successive PCR steps introduced TruSeq adapter sequences along with Illumina sample barcodes. TCR alpha and beta cDNA libraries were sequenced on the Illumina HiSeq platform with custom primers. Regarding the original processing steps: Unique molecular identifiers were extracted from raw reads with MiGEC, and CDR3 positions were determined with MiXCR. For each individual, recombination models were inferred using an EM algorithm with the repgenHMM and IGoR tools. The tcR package in R was used for shared clonotype analysis, with sharing normalized by the product of cloneset sizes. Out-of-frame nonproductive sequences were analyzed to study raw recombination free of thymic and clonal selection effects. TCRdb reanalyzed the raw reads on its own, using fastp at Q25 for trimming and MiXCR for clone calling, and kept in-frame beta chains. Each CDR3 protein gets just one entry, which takes the most common genes and DNA from the rows behind it. None of the V and J calls come from the authors' own analysis; TCRdb made them. Counted in this sample were 1.5 million to 2 million distinct CDR3 sequences; around 29% of them appeared once. 0.27% of the sample is taken by the ten largest.

The CDR3 contains 16 residues, cysteine and phenylalanine counted. The retained sequence is limited to the CDR3, 48 bases, with the frame set at the first base. Per the germline V gene, MGHRA is the CDR1 and YSYEKL is the CDR2. Rearrangement joined TRBV4-1 to TRBJ2-5, and TRBD2 may be the D gene, going by 5 matching bases. Near its end, the DNA agrees better with TRBJ2-1, so the J call may be wrong. The sequencing input was cord blood. The clonotype comes from a newborn girl in good health. The CDR3 loop reads CASSRLYRDTQETQFF. In nucleotide form, the sequence is TGCGCCAGCAGCCGACTCTACCGGGATACCCAAGAGACCCAGTTCTTC.